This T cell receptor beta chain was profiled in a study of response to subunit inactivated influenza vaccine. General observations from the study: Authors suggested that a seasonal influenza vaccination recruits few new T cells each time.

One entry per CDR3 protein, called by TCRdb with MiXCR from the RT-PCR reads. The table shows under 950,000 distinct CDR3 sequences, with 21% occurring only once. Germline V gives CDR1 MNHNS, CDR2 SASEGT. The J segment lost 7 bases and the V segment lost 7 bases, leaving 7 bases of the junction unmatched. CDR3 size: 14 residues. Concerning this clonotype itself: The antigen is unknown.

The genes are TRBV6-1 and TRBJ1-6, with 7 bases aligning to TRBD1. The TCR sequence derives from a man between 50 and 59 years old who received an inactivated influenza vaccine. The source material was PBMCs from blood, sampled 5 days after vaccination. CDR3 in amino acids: CASNQQGKNSPLHF. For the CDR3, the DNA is TGTGCCAGCAACCAACAGGGGAAGAATTCACCCCTCCACTTT.